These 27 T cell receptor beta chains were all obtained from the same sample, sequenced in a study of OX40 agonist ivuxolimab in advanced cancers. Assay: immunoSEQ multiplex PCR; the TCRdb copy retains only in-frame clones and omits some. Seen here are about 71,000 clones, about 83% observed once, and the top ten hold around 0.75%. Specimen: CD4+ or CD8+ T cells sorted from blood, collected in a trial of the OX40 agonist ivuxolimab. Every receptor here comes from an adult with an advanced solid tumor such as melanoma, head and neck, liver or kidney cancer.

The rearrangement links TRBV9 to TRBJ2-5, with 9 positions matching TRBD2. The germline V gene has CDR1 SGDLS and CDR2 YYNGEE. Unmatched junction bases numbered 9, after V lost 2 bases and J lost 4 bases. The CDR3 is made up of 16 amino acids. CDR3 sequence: CASSVGGGGASETQYF. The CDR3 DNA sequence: TGTGCCAGCAGCGTCGGAGGCGGGGGGGCCTCAGAGACCCAGTACTTC.

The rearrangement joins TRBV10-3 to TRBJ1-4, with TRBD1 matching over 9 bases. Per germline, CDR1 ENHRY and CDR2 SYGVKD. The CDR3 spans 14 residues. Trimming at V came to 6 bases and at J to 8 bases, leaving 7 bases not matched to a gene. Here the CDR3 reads CAISSGTGQEKLFF. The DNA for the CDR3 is TGTGCCATCAGCTCCGGGACAGGGCAAGAAAAACTGTTTTTT.

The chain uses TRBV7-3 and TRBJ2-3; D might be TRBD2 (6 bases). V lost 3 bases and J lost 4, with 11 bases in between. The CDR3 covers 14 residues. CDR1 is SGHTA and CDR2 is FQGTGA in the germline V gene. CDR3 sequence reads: CASSLGGTADTQYF. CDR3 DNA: TGTGCCAGCAGCTTGGGCGGGACGGCAGATACGCAGTATTTT.

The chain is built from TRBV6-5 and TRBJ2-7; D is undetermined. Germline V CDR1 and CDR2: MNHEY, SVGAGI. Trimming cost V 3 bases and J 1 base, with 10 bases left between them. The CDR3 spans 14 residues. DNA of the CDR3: TGTGCCAGCAGTTATGCAGAATGGTCCTACGAGCAGTACTTC. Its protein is CASSYAEWSYEQYF.

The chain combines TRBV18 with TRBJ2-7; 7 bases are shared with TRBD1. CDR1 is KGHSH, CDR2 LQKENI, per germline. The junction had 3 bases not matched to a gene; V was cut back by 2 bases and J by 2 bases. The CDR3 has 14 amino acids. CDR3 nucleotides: TGTGCCAGCTCACCAGGGGGACAGACCTACGAGCAGTACTTC. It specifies CASSPGGQTYEQYF.

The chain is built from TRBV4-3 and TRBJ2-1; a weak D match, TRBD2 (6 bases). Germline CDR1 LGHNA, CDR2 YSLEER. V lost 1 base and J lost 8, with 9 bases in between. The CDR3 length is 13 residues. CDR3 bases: TGCGCCAGCAGCCAAGGACTAGTCCATGAGCAGTTCTTC. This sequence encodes CASSQGLVHEQFF.

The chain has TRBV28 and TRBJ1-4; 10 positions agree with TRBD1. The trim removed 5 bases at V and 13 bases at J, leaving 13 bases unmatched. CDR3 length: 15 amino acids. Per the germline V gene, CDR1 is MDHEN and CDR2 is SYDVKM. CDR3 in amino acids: CASSPSGTGARRLFF. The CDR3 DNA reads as TGTGCCAGCAGTCCATCCGGGACAGGGGCTCGACGACTGTTTTTT.

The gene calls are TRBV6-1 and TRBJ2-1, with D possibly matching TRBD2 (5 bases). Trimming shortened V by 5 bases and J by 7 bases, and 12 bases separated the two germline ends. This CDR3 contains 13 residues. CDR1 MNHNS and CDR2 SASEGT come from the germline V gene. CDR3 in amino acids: CASSWRTANEQFF. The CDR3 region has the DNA TGTGCCAGCAGTTGGAGGACGGCTAATGAGCAGTTCTTC.

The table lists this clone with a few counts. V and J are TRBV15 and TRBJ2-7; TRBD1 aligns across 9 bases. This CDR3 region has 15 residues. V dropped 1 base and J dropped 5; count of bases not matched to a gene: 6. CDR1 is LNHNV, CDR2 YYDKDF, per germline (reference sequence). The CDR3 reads CATSRAGQGVHEQYF. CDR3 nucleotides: TGTGCCACCAGCAGAGCGGGACAGGGAGTCCACGAGCAGTACTTC.

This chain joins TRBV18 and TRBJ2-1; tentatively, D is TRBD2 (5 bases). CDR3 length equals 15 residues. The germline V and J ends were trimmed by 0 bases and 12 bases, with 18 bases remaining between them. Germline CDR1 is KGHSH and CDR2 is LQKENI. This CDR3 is CASSPPGSRPTRQFF. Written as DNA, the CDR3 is TGTGCCAGCTCACCACCCGGGTCTCGGCCCACTAGGCAGTTCTTC.

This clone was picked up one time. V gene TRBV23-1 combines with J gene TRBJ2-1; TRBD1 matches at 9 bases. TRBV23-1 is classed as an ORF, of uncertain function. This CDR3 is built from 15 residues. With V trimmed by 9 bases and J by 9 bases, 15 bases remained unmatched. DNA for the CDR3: TGCGCCAGGGCTAAGGGACAGGGACCGTCGGGTGAGCAGTTCTTC. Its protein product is CARAKGQGPSGEQFF.

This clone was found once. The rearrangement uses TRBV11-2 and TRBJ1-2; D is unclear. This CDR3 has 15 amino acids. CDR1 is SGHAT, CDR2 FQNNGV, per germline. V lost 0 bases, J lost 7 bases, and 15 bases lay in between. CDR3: CASSLDIQPSGGYTF. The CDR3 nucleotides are TGTGCCAGCAGCTTAGACATCCAGCCTTCGGGTGGCTACACCTTC. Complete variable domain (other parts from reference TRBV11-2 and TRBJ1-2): EAGVAQSPRYKIIEKRQSVAFWCNPISGHATLYWYQQILGQGPKLLIQFQNNGVVDDSQLPKDRFSAERLKGVDSTLKIQPAKLEDSAVYLCASSLDIQPSGGYTFGSGTRLTVV.

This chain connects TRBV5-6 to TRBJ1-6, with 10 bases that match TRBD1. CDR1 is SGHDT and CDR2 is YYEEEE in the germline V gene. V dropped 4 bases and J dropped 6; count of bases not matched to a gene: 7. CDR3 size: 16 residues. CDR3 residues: CASSHARDRGNSPLHF. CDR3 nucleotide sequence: TGTGCCAGCAGCCACGCAAGGGACAGGGGTAATTCACCCCTCCACTTT. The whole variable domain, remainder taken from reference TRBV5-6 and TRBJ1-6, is DAGVTQSPTHLIKTRGQQVTLRCSPKSGHDTVSWYQQALGQGPQFIFQYYEEEERQRGNFPDRFSGHQFPNYSSELNVNALLLGDSALYLCASSHARDRGNSPLHFGNGTRLTVT.

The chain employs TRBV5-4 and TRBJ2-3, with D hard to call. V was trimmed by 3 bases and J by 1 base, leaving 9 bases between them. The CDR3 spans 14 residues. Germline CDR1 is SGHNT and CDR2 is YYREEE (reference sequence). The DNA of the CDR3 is TGTGCCAGCAGCTCCCGACAAGGCACAGATACGCAGTATTTT. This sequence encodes CASSSRQGTDTQYF.

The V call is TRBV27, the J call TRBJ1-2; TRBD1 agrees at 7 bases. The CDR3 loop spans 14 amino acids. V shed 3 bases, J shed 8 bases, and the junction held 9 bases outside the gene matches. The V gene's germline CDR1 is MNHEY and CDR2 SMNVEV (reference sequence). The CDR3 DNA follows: TGTGCCAGCAGTTTTGCCGGGACAGAGAGGGGCTACACCTTC. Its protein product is CASSFAGTERGYTF.

CDR3 sequence (DNA): TGTGCCATCAGTGAGCCCTCTAGCGGAAGTTACAATGAGCAGTTCTTC. Translated: CAISEPSSGSYNEQFF. The V call is TRBV10-3, the J call TRBJ2-1, with TRBD2 matching over 7 bases. V dropped 2 bases and J dropped 4; count of bases not matched to a gene: 8. This CDR3 region has 16 residues. Germline V CDR1 and CDR2: ENHRY, SYGVKD.

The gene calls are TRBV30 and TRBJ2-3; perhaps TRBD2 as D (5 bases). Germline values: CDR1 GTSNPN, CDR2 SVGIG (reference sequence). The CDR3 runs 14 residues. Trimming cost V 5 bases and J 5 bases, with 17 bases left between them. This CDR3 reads CAWGPRGSQDTQYF. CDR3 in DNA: TGTGCCTGGGGTCCACGGGGTAGCCAAGATACGCAGTATTTT.

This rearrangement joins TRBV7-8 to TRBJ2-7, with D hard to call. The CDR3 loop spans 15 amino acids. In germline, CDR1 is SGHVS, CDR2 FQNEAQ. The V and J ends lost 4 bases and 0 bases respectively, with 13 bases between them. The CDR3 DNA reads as TGTGCCAGCAGCTCCCGGCGGTTGAGCTCCTACGAGCAGTACTTC. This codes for CASSSRRLSSYEQYF.

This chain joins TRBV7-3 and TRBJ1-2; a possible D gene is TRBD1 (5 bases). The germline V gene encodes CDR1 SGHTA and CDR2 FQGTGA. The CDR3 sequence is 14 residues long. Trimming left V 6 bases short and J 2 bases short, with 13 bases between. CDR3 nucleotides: TGTGCCAGCAGTCTGGGGGACGGAAACTATGGCTACACCTTC. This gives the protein CASSLGDGNYGYTF.

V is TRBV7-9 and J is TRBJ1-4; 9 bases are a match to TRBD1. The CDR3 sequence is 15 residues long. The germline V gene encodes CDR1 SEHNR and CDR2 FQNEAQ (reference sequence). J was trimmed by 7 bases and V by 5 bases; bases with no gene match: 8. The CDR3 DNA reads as TGTGCCAGCAGCGCGGGACAGGGACGCAGTGAAAAACTGTTTTTT. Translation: CASSAGQGRSEKLFF.

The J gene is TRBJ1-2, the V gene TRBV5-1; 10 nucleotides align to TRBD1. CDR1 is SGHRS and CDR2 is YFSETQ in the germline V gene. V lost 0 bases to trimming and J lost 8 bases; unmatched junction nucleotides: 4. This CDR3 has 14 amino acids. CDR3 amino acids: CASSLGQGAPGYTF. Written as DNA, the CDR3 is TGCGCCAGCAGCTTGGGACAGGGGGCGCCCGGCTACACCTTC. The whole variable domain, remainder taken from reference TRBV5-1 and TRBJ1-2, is KAGVTQTPRYLIKTRGQQVTLSCSPISGHRSVSWYQQTPGQGLQFLFEYFSETQRNKGNFPGRFSGRQFSNSRSEMNVSTLELGDSALYLCASSLGQGAPGYTFGSGTRLTVV.

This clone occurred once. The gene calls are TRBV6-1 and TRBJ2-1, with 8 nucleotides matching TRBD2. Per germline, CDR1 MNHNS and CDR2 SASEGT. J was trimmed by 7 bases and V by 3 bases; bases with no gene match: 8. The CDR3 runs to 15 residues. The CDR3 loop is CASSDPGLVTNEQFF. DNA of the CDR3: TGTGCCAGCAGTGACCCGGGACTAGTGACTAATGAGCAGTTCTTC.

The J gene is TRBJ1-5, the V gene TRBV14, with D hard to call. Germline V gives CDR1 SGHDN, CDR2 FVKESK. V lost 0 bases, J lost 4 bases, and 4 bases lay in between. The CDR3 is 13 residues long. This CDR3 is CASSQEINQPQHF. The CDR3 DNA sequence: TGTGCCAGCAGCCAAGAGATTAATCAGCCCCAGCATTTT.

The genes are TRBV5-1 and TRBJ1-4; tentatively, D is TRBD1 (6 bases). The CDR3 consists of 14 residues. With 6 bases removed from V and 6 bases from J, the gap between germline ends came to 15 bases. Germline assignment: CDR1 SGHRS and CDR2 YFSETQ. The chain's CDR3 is CASNVRDTHEKLFF. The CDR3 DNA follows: TGCGCCAGCAATGTCAGGGACACCCATGAAAAACTGTTTTTT.

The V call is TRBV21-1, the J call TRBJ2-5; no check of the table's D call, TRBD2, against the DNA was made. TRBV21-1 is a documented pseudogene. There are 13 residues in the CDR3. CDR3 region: CAIGLAGVETQYF. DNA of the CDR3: TGTGCCATCGGACTAGCGGGAGTAGAGACCCAGTACTTC.

The CDR3, as DNA: TGTGCCAGCAGGAGGGACAGCTTGAACACTGAAGCTTTCTTT. Its protein product is CASRRDSLNTEAFF. The rearrangement uses TRBV5-5 and TRBJ1-1; 7 bases line up with TRBD1. V dropped 5 bases and J dropped 0; count of bases not matched to a gene: 4. CDR3 size: 14 residues. In germline, CDR1 is SGHKS, CDR2 YYEKEE (reference sequence).

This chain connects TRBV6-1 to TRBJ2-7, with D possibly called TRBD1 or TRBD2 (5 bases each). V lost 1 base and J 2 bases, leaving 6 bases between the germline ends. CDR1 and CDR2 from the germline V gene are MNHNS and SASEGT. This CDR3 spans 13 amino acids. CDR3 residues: CASSEGGAYEQYF. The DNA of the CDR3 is TGTGCCAGCAGTGAAGGAGGGGCCTACGAGCAGTACTTC.